This T cell receptor beta chain was found in a study of T cell responses to AZD1222 COVID-19 vaccine. Profiled with immunoSEQ multiplex PCR; TCRdb holds only in-frame clones, not every one. The profile shows tens of thousands of clones, around 88% of them singletons. The CDR3 runs 14 residues. CDR1 and CDR2 from the germline V gene are SEHNR and FQNEAQ (reference sequence). Between the trimmed V and J ends, which lost 0 bases and 8 bases, there was a span of 10 bases. The chain has TRBV7-9 and TRBJ1-4; D gene uncertain. This TCR was recovered from an adult in good health. Here the sequenced sample was peripheral blood, taken on day 0 of MenACWY control vaccination. Here the CDR3 DNA reads TGTGCCAGCAGCTTAGCGGGGAACAACGAAAAACTGTTTTTT. Its protein product is CASSLAGNNEKLFF.